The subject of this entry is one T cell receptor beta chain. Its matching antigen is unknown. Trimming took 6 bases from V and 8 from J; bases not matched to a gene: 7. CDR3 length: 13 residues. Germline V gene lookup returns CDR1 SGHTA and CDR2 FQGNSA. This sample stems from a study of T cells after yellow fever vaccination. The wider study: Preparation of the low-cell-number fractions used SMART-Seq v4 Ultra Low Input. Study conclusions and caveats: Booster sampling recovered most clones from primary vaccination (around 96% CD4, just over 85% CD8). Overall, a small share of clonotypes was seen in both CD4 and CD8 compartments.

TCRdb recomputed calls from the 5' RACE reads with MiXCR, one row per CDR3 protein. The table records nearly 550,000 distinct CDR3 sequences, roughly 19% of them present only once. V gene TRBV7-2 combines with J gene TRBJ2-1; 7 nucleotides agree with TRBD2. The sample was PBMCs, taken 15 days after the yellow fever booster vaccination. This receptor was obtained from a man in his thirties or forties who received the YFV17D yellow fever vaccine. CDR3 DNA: TGTGCCAGCAGAAGAAGCGGGATTCATGAGCAGTTCTTC. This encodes CASRRSGIHEQFF.